This T cell receptor (beta chain) stems from a study of Ad26.COV2.S vaccination and SARS-CoV-2 variants. The germline V gene encodes CDR1 GTSNPN and CDR2 SVGIG (reference sequence). V was clipped by 3 bases and J by 0 bases, with 11 bases between them. The CDR3 is 14 amino acids. Indicated treatment: about 20 received Ad26.COV2.S at low or high dose, single or two shots; about 5 received placebo; per-sample allocation not given. The investigators took samples on day 63 after the first vaccine or placebo injection. Assay used: immunoSEQ multiplex PCR; TCRdb lists only in-frame clones, some missing. The data show more than 250,000 clones, around 87% seen once.

Sequenced here: peripheral blood, sampled in a trial of Ad26.COV2.S vaccine versus placebo. This clonotype originated in a person between 18 and 65 years old who received the Ad26.COV2.S COVID-19 vaccine or a placebo. The chain joins TRBV30 to TRBJ2-5; perhaps TRBD1 as D (5 bases). The CDR3 here is CAWRVGQHQETQYF. The CDR3 nucleotides are TGTGCCTGGAGGGTGGGGCAGCACCAAGAGACCCAGTACTTC. The complete variable domain, with remaining parts taken from reference TRBV30 and TRBJ2-5, reads SQTIHQWPATLVQPVGSPLSLECTVEGTSNPNLYWYRQAAGRGLQLLFYSVGIGQISSEVPQNLSASRPQDRQFILSSKKLLLSDSGFYLCAWRVGQHQETQYFGPGTRLLVL.